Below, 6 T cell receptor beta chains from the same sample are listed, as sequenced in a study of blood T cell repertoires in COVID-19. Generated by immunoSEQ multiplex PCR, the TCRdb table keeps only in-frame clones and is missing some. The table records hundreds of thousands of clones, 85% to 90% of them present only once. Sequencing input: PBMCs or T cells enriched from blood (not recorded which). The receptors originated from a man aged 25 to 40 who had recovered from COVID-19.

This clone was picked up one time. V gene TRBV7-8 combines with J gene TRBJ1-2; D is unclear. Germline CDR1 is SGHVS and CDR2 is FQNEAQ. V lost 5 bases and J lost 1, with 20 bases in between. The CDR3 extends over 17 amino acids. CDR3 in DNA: TGTGCCAGCAGCCCTACACACCCAACAGTCCTTAACTATGGCTACACCTTC. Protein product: CASSPTHPTVLNYGYTF.

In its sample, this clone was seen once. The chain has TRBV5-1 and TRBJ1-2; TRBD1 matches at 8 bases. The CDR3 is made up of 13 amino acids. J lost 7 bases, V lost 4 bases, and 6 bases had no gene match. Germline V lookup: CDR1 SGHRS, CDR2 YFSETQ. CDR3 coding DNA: TGCGCCAGCAGCGACGACAGGGGTATTGGCTACACCTTC. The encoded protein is CASSDDRGIGYTF.

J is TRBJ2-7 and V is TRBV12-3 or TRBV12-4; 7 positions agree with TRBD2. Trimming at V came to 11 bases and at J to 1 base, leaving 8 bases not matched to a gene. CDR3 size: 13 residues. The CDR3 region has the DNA TGTGCCTCTACCGCGGGAGTGTCCTACGAGCAGTACTTC. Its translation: CASTAGVSYEQYF.

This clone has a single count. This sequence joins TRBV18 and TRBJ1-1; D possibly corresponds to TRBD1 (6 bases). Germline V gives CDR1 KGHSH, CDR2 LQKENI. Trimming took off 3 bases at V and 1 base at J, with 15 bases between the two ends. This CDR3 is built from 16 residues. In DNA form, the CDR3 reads TGTGCCAGCTCACCCGGGGCCAGGGGTAGGAACACTGAAGCTTTCTTT. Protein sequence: CASSPGARGRNTEAFF.

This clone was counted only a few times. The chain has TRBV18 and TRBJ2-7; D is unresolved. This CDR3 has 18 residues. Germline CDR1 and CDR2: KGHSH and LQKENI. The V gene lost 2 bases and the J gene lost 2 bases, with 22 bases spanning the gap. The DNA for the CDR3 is TGTGCCAGCTCACCATATCCGGTTAGAGCTCTCTCCCCCTACGAGCAGTACTTC. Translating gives CASSPYPVRALSPYEQYF.

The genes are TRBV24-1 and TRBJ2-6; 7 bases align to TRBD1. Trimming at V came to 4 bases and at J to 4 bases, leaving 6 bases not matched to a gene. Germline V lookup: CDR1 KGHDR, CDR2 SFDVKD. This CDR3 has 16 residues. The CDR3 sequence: CATSDRQGAGANVLTF. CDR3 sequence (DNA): TGTGCCACCAGTGACCGACAGGGTGCCGGGGCCAACGTCCTGACTTTC.